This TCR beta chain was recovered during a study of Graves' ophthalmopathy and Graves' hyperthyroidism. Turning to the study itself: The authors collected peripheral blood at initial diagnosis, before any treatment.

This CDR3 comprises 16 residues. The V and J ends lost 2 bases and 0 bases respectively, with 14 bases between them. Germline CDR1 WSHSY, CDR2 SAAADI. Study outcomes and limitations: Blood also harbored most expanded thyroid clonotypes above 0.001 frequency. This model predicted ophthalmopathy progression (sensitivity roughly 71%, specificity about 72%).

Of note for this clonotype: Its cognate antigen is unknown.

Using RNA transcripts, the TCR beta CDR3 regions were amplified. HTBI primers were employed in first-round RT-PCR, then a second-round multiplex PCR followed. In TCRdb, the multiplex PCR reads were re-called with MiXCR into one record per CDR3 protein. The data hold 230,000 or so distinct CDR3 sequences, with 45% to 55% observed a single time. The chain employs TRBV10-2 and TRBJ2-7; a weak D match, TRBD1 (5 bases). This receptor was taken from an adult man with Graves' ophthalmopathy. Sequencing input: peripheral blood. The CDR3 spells CASSEGGTGSSYEQYF. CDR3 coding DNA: TGCGCCAGCAGTGAGGGCGGAACAGGTAGCTCCTACGAGCAGTACTTC.